This T cell receptor beta chain is from a study of blood T cell repertoires in COVID-19. Study summary: Samples of COVID-19 (acute and convalescent) were obtained from the United States, Italy and Spain.

The V end lost 10 bases, the J end lost 4 bases, and 13 bases lay between the germline ends. The CDR3 has 12 amino acids. From germline, CDR1 is LNHDA and CDR2 SQIVND (reference sequence). Method: immunoSEQ multiplex PCR; TCRdb's copy keeps in-frame clones and lacks some. The data contain approximately 230,000 clones, 70% to 90% of them singletons. Sequencing was performed on peripheral blood. This clonotype was obtained from a man under 40 who had recovered from COVID-19. V usage is TRBV19 and J usage is TRBJ1-1, with a weak D call TRBD1 (5 bases). CDR3 amino acids: CATRWGGTEAFF. As DNA, the CDR3 is TGTGCCACCAGATGGGGGGGCACTGAAGCTTTCTTT.